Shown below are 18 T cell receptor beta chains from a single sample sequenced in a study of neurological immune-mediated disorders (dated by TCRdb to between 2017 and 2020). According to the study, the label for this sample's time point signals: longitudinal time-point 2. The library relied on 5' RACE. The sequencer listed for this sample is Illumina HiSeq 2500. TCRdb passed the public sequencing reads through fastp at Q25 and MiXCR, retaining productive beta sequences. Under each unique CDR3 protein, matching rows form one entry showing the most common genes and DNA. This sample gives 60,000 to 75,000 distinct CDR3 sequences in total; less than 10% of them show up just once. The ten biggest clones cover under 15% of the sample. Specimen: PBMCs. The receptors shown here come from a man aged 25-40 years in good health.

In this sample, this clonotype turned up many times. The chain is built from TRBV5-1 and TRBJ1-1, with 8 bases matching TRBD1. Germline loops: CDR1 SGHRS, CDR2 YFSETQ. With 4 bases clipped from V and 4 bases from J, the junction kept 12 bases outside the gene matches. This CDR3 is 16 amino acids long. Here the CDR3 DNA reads TGCGCCAGCAGCCCGGACAGGGTTACGGTAGCCACTGAAGCTTTCTTT. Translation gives CASSPDRVTVATEAFF.

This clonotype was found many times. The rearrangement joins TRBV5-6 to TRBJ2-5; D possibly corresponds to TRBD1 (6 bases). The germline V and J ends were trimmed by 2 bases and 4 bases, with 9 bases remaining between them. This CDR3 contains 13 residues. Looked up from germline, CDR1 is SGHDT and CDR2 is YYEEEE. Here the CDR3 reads CASSFAGAETQYF. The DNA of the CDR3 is TGTGCCAGCAGCTTCGCAGGGGCAGAGACCCAGTACTTC.

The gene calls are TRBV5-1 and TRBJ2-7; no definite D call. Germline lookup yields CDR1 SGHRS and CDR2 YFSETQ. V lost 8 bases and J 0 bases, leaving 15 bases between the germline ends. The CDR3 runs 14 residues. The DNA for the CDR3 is TGCGCCAGTGCTGCTGGGAAAAACTCCTACGAGCAGTACTTC. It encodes CASAAGKNSYEQYF. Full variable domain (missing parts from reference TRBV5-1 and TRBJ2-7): KAGVTQTPRYLIKTRGQQVTLSCSPISGHRSVSWYQQTPGQGLQFLFEYFSETQRNKGNFPGRFSGRQFSNSRSEMNVSTLELGDSALYLCASAAGKNSYEQYFGPGTRLTVT.

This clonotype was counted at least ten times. The CDR3 here is CSAPDLPEQFF. The CDR3 bases are TGCAGTGCTCCGGACTTGCCCGAGCAGTTCTTC. This chain joins TRBV20-1 and TRBJ2-1; TRBD2 might be the D (5 bases). Trimming removed 5 bases at V and 10 bases at J, with 12 bases between. The V gene's germline CDR1 is DFQATT and CDR2 SNEGSKA (reference sequence). This CDR3 spans 11 amino acids.

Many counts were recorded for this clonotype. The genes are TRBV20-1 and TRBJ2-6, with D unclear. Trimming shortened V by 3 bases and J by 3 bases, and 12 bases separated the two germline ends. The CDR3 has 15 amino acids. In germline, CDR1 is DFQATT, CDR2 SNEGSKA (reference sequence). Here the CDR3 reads CSARLPAVGANVLTF. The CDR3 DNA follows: TGCAGTGCTAGGTTGCCGGCCGTTGGGGCCAACGTCCTGACTTTC.

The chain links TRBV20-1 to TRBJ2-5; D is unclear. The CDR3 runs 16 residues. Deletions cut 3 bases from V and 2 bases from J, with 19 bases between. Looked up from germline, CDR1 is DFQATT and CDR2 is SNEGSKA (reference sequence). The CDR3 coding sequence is TGCAGTGCTAGCATATTCCAGCGTCAAGATCAAGAGACCCAGTACTTC. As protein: CSASIFQRQDQETQYF.

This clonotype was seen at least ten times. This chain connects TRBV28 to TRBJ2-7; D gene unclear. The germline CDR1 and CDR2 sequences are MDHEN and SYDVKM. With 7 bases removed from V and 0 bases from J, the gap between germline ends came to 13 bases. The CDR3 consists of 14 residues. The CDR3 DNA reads TGTGCCAGCAAACAGCGTATGAGCTCCTACGAGCAGTACTTC. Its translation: CASKQRMSSYEQYF.

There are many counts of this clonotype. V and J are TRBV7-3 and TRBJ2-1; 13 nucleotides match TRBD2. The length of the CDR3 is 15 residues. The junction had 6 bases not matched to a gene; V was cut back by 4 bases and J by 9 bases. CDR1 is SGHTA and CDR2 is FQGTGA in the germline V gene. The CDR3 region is CASSSLAGGPSEQFF. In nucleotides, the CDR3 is TGTGCCAGCAGCTCACTAGCGGGAGGGCCGAGTGAGCAGTTCTTC.

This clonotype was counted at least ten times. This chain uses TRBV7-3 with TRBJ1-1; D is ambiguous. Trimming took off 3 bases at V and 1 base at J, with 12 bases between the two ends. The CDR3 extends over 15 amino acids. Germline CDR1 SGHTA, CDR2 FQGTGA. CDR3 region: CASSLTQLSNTEAFF. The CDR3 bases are TGTGCCAGCAGCTTGACTCAGCTTTCGAACACTGAAGCTTTCTTT.

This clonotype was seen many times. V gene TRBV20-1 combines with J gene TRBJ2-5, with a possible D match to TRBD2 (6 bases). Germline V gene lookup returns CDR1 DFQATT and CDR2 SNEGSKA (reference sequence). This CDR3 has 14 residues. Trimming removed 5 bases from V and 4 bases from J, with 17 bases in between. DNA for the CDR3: TGCAGTGCTGGCCCGTCGGCGGGACTAGAGACCCAGTACTTC. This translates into CSAGPSAGLETQYF.

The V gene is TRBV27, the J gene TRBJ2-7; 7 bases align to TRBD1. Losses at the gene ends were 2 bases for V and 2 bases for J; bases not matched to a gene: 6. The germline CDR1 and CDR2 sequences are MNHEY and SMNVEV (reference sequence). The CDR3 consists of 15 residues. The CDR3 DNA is TGTGCCAGCAGTTTACGGGCAGGGGGACCCTACGAGCAGTACTTC. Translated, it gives CASSLRAGGPYEQYF.

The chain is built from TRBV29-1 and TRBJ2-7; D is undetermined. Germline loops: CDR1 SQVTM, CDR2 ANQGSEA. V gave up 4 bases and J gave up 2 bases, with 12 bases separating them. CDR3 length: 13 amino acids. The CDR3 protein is CSVAYSRPYEQYF. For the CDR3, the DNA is TGCAGCGTTGCTTACAGCCGCCCCTACGAGCAGTACTTC.

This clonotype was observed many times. The CDR3 DNA reads TGTGCCAGCAGTTACGCTAGCTCTGGGGCCAACGTCCTGACTTTC. It is translated as CASSYASSGANVLTF. The chain combines TRBV5-6 with TRBJ2-6; D unresolved. The CDR3 spans 15 residues. Germline loops: CDR1 SGHDT, CDR2 YYEEEE. V was shortened by 5 bases and J by 0 bases, with 9 bases between the two germline ends.

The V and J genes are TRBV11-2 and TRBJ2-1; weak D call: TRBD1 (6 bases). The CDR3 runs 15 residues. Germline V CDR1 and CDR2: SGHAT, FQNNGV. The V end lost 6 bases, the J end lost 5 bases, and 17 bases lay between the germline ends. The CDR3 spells CASSQNHGQNNEQFF. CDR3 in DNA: TGTGCCAGCAGTCAGAATCACGGACAGAACAATGAGCAGTTCTTC.

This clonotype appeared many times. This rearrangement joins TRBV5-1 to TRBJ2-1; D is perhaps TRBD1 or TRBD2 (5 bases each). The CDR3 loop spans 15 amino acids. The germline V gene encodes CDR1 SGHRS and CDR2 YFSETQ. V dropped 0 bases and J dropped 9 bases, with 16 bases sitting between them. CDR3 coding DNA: TGCGCCAGCAGCTTGGCCGGGGCAGGGATGAGTGAGCAGTTCTTC. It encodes CASSLAGAGMSEQFF.

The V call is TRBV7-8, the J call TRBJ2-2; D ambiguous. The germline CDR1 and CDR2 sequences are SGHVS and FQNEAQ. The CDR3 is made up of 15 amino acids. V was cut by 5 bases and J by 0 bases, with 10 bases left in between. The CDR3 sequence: CASSDNPTNTGELFF. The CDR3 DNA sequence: TGTGCCAGCAGCGACAACCCCACGAACACCGGGGAGCTGTTTTTT. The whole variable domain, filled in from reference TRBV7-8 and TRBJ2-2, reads GAGVSQSPRYKVAKRGQDVALRCDPISGHVSLFWYQQALGQGPEFLTYFQNEAQLDKSGLPSDRFFAERPEGSVSTLKIQRTQQEDSAVYLCASSDNPTNTGELFFGEGSRLTVL.

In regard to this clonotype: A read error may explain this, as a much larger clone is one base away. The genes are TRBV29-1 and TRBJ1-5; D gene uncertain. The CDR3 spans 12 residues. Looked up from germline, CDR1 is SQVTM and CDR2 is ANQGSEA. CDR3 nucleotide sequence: TGCAGCGTTGGGGGTGGCTATCAGCCCCATCATTTT. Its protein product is CSVGGGYQPHHF. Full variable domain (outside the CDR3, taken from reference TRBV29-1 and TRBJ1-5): SAVISQKPSRDICQRGTSLTIQCQVDSQVTMMFWYRQQPGQSLTLIATANQGSEATYESGFVIDKFPISRPNLTFSTLTVSNMSPEDSSIYLCSVGGGYQPHHFGDGTRLSIL.

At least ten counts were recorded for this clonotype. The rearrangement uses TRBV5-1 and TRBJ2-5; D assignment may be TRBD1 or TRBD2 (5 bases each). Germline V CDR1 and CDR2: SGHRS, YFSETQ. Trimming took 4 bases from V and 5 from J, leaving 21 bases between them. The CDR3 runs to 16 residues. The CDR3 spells CASSLRPSEGSETQYF. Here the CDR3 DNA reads TGCGCCAGCAGCCTCCGGCCATCTGAGGGGTCGGAGACCCAGTACTTC.